Sequencing of this TCR beta chain was carried out in a study of T cells after yellow fever vaccination. Study observations and caveats: When the response was secondary, it was weaker but reached its peak faster, day 5 versus 15. After the booster, 96% of CD4 and just over 85% of CD8 primary-response clones were re-detected.

This CDR3 region has 18 residues. Looked up from germline, CDR1 is SGHVS and CDR2 is FNYEAQ. V lost 2 bases and J lost 2, with 22 bases in between. The study made its TCR cDNA through 5'RACE template switching. That step introduced a universal primer site along with UMIs. TCRdb re-called the 5' RACE reads with MiXCR, one entry per CDR3 protein. The sample consists of around 590,000 distinct CDR3 sequences, 9% to 15% of them appearing once. In this sample, this clonotype turned up many times. Its antigen is not identified. The chain combines TRBV7-6 with TRBJ2-7, with D tentatively TRBD1 or TRBD2 (7 bases each). The clonotype was recovered from a man younger than 45 who received the YFV17D yellow fever vaccine. The sample consisted of PBMCs, taken on the day of the yellow fever booster vaccination. DNA of the CDR3: TGTGCCAGCAGCTTATTTTTGCGGGGGACAGCTAAAACCTACGAGCAGTACTTC. It encodes CASSLFLRGTAKTYEQYF.